These T cell receptor beta chains were read from a single sample in a study of blood T cell repertoires in COVID-19. Some clones are missing from TCRdb's copy, which holds only in-frame ones; the method was immunoSEQ multiplex PCR. The data hold tens of thousands of clones, with around 87% observed a single time. Input material: peripheral blood. The receptors were gathered from a man in his sixties with active or convalescent COVID-19. CDR3s include the opening cysteine and the closing phenylalanine or tryptophan. The order of the fields is J gene, clone size, D gene, V gene, CDR3 DNA, CDR3 protein. The D gene is left open where the match is weak. Clone sizes are given selectively: once, few, many, or a class where the clone is expanded.

TRBJ2-7	NA	TRBD2	TRBV3-1/TRBV3-2	TGTGCCAGCAGTCGACTAGCGGACTACGAGCAGTACTTC	CASSRLADYEQYF
TRBJ2-7	NA	TRBD2	TRBV2	TGTGCCAGCAGATACGGACTAGCGGGAGCCGAGCAGTACTTC	CASRYGLAGAEQYF
TRBJ2-5	NA	TRBD2	TRBV2	TGTGCCAGCCGGGGACTAGCGGGACGGGAGACCCAGTACTTC	CASRGLAGRETQYF
TRBJ2-5	NA	NA	TRBV27	TGTGCCAGCAGTTCTATACTAGCTGAGAAAGAGACCCAGTACTTC	CASSSILAEKETQYF
TRBJ1-4	once	NA	TRBV7-9	TGTGCCAGCAGCTTAGAAGGGGGTACTAATGAAAAACTGTTTTTT	CASSLEGGTNEKLFF
TRBJ1-1	NA	TRBD1	TRBV2	TGTGCCAGCACGGTAGGACAGGGGACCACTGAAGCTTTCTTT	CASTVGQGTTEAFF
TRBJ2-3	few	TRBD2	TRBV27	TGTGCCAGCAGTTCACATAGCGGGGTTAGCACAGATACGCAGTATTTT	CASSSHSGVSTDTQYF
TRBJ2-5	NA	NA	TRBV18	TGTGCCAGCTCATCCACAGAAGTCATTAACCAAGAGACCCAGTACTTC	CASSSTEVINQETQYF
TRBJ2-7	NA	NA	TRBV18	TGTGCCAGCTCACGAGGATCCCCCTACGAGCAGTACTTC	CASSRGSPYEQYF
TRBJ1-4	once	NA	TRBV19	TGTGCCAGTAGTATTCAAAATGAAAAACTGTTTTTT	CASSIQNEKLFF
TRBJ2-3	NA	NA	TRBV5-4	TGTGCCAGCAGCTTGGGGGGGCGCACAGATACGCAGTATTTT	CASSLGGRTDTQYF
TRBJ2-5	NA	TRBD1	TRBV5-1	TGCGCCAGCAGCTTCGGGACAGGGGGAGAGACCCAGTACTTC	CASSFGTGGETQYF
TRBJ2-7	NA	TRBD2	TRBV5-1	TGCGCCAGCAGCTTGGCGGCTAGCGGGGGCGAGCAGTACTTC	CASSLAASGGEQYF
TRBJ2-3	NA	TRBD2	TRBV7-9	TGTGCCAGCAGCCAAGGACTAGCGGGAGATACGCAGTATTTT	CASSQGLAGDTQYF
TRBJ1-1	NA	TRBD1	TRBV5-8	TGTGCCAGCAGCTTGGCCCGGACAGGGGGCACTGAAGCTTTCTTT	CASSLARTGGTEAFF
TRBJ1-2	NA	NA	TRBV27	TGTGCCAGCAGTTTCCAAAAGACAAGCCAGGACTTCCGTGGCTACACCTTC	CASSFQKTSQDFRGYTF
TRBJ1-1	NA	TRBD1	TRBV10-2	TGCGCCAGCAGGACTAACAGGGGGGGTGAAGCTTTCTTT	CASRTNRGGEAFF
TRBJ2-7	NA	NA	TRBV5-4	TGTGCCAGCAGCTCCAATAATTCCCCCAGGGCCCCCTACGAGCAGTACTTC	CASSSNNSPRAPYEQYF
TRBJ2-1	NA	NA	TRBV3-1/TRBV3-2	TGTGCCAGCAGCCAAGGGGGGAGGCGGGCTTCAGGGTACAATGAGCAGTTCTTC	CASSQGGRRASGYNEQFF
TRBJ1-2	NA	NA	TRBV28	TGTGCCAGCAGACCCGGGACTTTCTATGGCTACACCTTC	CASRPGTFYGYTF
TRBJ2-7	few	NA	TRBV5-6	TGTGCCAGCAGCTCCCGCGCCTACGAGCAGTACTTC	CASSSRAYEQYF
TRBJ2-3	NA	TRBD1	TRBV5-1	TGCGCCAGCAGGGGACAGGGGGTCACAGATACGCAGTATTTT	CASRGQGVTDTQYF